Detailed here is one T cell receptor (beta chain). Unique molecular identifiers were added to individual cDNA molecules. TCRdb itself ran the 5' RACE reads through MiXCR, one entry per CDR3 protein. The repertoire holds tens of thousands of distinct CDR3 sequences, with 10% to 15% as singletons. Trimming cost V 1 base and J 10 bases, with 12 bases left between them. The CDR3 contains 13 residues. CDR1 is SGDLS and CDR2 is YYNGEE in the germline V gene. The source of the sample is a study of early T cells in non-severe SARS-CoV-2 infection. The rearrangement joins TRBV9 to TRBJ2-1, with D perhaps matching TRBD1 (5 bases). This TCR came from an adult who was a healthcare worker with PCR-confirmed SARS-CoV-2 infection or an uninfected control (not recorded which). The material sequenced was whole blood. The CDR3 DNA reads TGTGCCAGCAGCGTACAGCAGGGATTGGAGCAGTTCTTC. This sequence encodes CASSVQQGLEQFF.